Given below is one T cell receptor (beta chain) in context. Its antigen is as yet unknown. The data were produced by immunoSEQ multiplex PCR, yet TCRdb's version contains in-frame clones alone and is incomplete. The sample contains about 350,000 clones, approximately 90% of which appear only once. The entry originates in a study of Ad26.COV2.S vaccination and SARS-CoV-2 variants. Germline V gene sequence: CDR1 MGHRA, CDR2 YSYEKL. J gave up 8 bases and V 1 base, and 4 bases lay outside the gene matches. The CDR3 totals 14 residues. The treatment was: around 19 received Ad26.COV2.S at low or high dose, single or two shots; roughly five received placebo; per-sample allocation not given. Day 63 following the first vaccine or placebo injection was when the samples were taken. Study observations and caveats: Once vaccination had occurred, spike-specific CD8+ and CD4+ T cell responses reportedly showed substantial breadth.

The clonotype originates from a person aged 18 to 65 who received the Ad26.COV2.S COVID-19 vaccine or a placebo. V gene TRBV4-1 combines with J gene TRBJ1-1; 10 bases match TRBD1. Material: peripheral blood, obtained in a trial of Ad26.COV2.S vaccine versus placebo. CDR3: CASSQGQGATEAFF. The DNA of the CDR3 is TGCGCCAGCAGCCAAGGACAGGGGGCCACGGAAGCTTTCTTT.